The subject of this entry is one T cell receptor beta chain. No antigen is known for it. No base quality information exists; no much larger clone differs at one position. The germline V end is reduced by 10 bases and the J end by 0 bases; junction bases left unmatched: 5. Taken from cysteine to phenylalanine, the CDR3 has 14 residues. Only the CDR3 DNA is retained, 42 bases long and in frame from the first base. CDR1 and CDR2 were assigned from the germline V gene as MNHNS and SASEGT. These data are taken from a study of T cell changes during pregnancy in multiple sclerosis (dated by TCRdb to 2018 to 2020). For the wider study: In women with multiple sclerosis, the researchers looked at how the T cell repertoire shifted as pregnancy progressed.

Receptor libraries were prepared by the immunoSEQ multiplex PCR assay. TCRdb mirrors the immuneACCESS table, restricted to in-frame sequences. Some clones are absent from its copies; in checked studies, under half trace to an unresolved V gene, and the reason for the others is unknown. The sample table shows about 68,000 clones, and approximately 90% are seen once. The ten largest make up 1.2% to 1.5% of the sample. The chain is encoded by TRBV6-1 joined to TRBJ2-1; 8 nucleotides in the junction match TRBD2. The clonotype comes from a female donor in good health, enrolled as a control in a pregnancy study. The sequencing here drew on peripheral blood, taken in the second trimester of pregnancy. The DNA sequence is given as TGTGCCACCCAGCGGGAGAGCTCCTACAATGAGCAGTTCTTC. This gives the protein CATQRESSYNEQFF.